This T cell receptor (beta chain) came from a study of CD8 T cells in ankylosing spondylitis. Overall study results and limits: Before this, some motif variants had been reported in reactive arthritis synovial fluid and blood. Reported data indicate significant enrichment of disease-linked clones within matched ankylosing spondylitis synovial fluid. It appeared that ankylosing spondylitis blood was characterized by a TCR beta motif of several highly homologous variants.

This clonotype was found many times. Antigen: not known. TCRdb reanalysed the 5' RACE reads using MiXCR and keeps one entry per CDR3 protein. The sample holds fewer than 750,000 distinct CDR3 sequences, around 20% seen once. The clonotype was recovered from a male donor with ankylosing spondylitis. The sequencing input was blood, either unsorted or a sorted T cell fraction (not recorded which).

The DNA of the CDR3 is TGCAGTGCTGGACAGGGGTACACTGAAGCTTTCTTT. This codes for CSAGQGYTEAFF. The V and J genes are TRBV20-1 and TRBJ1-1; TRBD1 aligns across 9 bases. The CDR3 is 12 amino acids. The ends lost 5 bases at V and 3 bases at J; junction bases unmatched: 1. Germline V CDR1 and CDR2: DFQATT, SNEGSKA (reference sequence).